This is a list of T cell receptor beta chains from one sample in a study of radiation and T cells in renal cell carcinoma. TCRdb's table, derived via immunoSEQ multiplex PCR, lists solely in-frame clones and lacks some. The table records roughly 100,000 clones, about 86% of them present only once. The input for sequencing was blood, taken from a patient whose treatment included radiotherapy and nephrectomy. The origin of the receptors is a man aged 50 to 59 with renal cell carcinoma. Both conserved end residues are part of each CDR3. The D gene is left open where the match is weak. Expanded clones get a size class; other rows say once, few or many, or leave the size out.

TRBJ2-7 | TRBV6-5 | 16 | - | TRBD1 | CASSYSKGALDYEQYF
TRBJ1-2 | TRBV19 | 12 | - | TRBD1 | CASTGRQGAFAF
TRBJ2-7 | TRBV6-1 | 11 | few | - | CASSGGYEQYF
TRBJ2-3 | TRBV29-1 | 17 | once | TRBD2 | CSVVAGGQESSTDTQYF
TRBJ2-5 | TRBV6-5 | 14 | once | TRBD1 | CASSFSRQGETQYF
TRBJ2-3 | TRBV30 | 11 | - | - | CAWRADYTQYF
- | TRBV7-9 | 14 | - | - | CASSLTGVTYEQYF
TRBJ2-3 | TRBV28 | 16 | few | TRBD1 | CASSLGNRGQWDTQYF
TRBJ1-1 | TRBV5-1 | 17 | - | TRBD1 | CASSSGTENYMNTEAFF
TRBJ1-5 | TRBV19 | 14 | - | - | CASSIRGSNQPQHF
TRBJ2-7 | TRBV11-2 | 14 | - | - | CASSLRMGSYEQYF
TRBJ2-5 | TRBV19 | 13 | few | TRBD1 | CASSVDRGETQYF
TRBJ1-4 | TRBV19 | 15 | - | - | CASTDSPIWGEKLFF
TRBJ1-4 | TRBV5-1 | 13 | - | TRBD1 | CASNDRVGEKLFF
TRBJ1-4 | TRBV6-5 | 15 | - | TRBD1 | CASSRDRGEDEKLFF